This entry concerns a single TCR beta chain. Its antigen is not known. The sample originates from a study of neurological immune-mediated disorders. The CDR3 sequence is 15 residues long. Trimming cost V 2 bases and J 10 bases, with 15 bases left between them. Germline lookup yields CDR1 MNHEY and CDR2 SVGAGI. Every sequencing run gave over 170 million TCR-beta sequences, taken from 15-18 subjects. TCRdb called the 5' RACE reads again in MiXCR, with one record for every CDR3 protein. The sample has about 58,000 distinct CDR3 sequences; under 3.5% are singletons. Overall study results and limits: The study found no CDR3 amino acid sequences shared by expanded clones across subjects, suggesting private repertoires in all groups. One cluster of related CDR3 sequences contained, by phylogenetic grouping, the repertoires of 18 of 34 multiple sclerosis patients and formed a possible signature.

The receptor was isolated from a woman aged 55 to 70 with multiple sclerosis. The chain carries TRBV6-5 and TRBJ1-6; D is perhaps TRBD1 (5 bases). The sequencing input was PBMCs. The CDR3, as DNA: TGTGCCAGCAGTTACATGGGGCCCCAGAGGTCACCCCTCCACTTT. This gives the protein CASSYMGPQRSPLHF.